These 20 T cell receptor beta chains share one sample of origin, sequenced in a study of beta chain features in type 1 diabetes. Since all of the isolated RNA was reverse transcribed, expressed TCRB transcripts were what got sequenced. Data came from immunoSEQ multiplex PCR; TCRdb stores just in-frame clones and leaves some out. The data show about 360,000 clones, with roughly 12% seen just once and approximately 0.015% held by the top ten. The material sequenced was naive CD4+ T cells from blood. These receptors were collected from a man aged 18 to 29 in good health.

The chain joins TRBV7-2 to TRBJ2-5; 7 bases line up with TRBD1. Trimming cost V 1 base and J 1 base; bases outside gene matches: 3. CDR1 and CDR2 (germline): SGHTA, FQGNSA. The CDR3 sequence is 15 residues long. CDR3 amino acids: CASSLGPGGQETQYF. The CDR3 DNA reads as TGTGCCAGCAGCTTAGGTCCAGGGGGCCAAGAGACCCAGTACTTC. Drawing the rest from reference TRBV7-2 and TRBJ2-5, the complete variable domain is GAGVSQSPSNKVTEKGKDVELRCDPISGHTALYWYRQSLGQGLEFLIYFQGNSAPDKSGLPSDRFSAERTGGSVSTLTIQRTQQEDSAVYLCASSLGPGGQETQYFGPGTRLLVL.

This chain links TRBV29-1 with TRBJ2-7; D is ambiguous. The CDR3 contains 13 residues. Trimming shortened V by 3 bases and J by 1 base, and 10 bases separated the two germline ends. The V gene's germline CDR1 is SQVTM and CDR2 ANQGSEA. CDR3: CSVELGSSYEQYF. As DNA, the CDR3 is TGCAGCGTTGAGTTGGGCAGTTCCTACGAGCAGTACTTC.

This clone was picked up a small number of times. The genes are TRBV7-3 and TRBJ1-1; tentative D call: TRBD1 (6 bases). The ends were cut back, 5 bases at V and 1 base at J, with 14 bases in the middle. The V gene's germline CDR1 is SGHTA and CDR2 FQGTGA. The CDR3 has 15 amino acids. The DNA for the CDR3 is TGTGCCAGCAGCCCAGAGACAGGTTCGAACACTGAAGCTTTCTTT. It encodes CASSPETGSNTEAFF.

J is TRBJ2-3 and V is TRBV5-1; a possible D gene is TRBD2 (7 bases). Germline V gene data show CDR1 as SGHRS and CDR2 as YFSETQ. Trimming removed 2 bases at V and 1 base at J, with 8 bases between. This CDR3 region has 14 residues. In DNA form, the CDR3 reads TGCGCCAGCAGCTTCGGGGGGCGCACAGATACGCAGTATTTT. Residues: CASSFGGRTDTQYF.

The chain joins TRBV19 to TRBJ2-1; D possibly corresponds to TRBD1 (6 bases). The CDR3 runs to 14 residues. Germline CDR1 LNHDA, CDR2 SQIVND (reference sequence). V was cut by 5 bases and J by 1 base, with 9 bases left in between. CDR3 in amino acids: CASSVGTSYNEQFF. DNA for the CDR3: TGTGCCAGTAGTGTCGGGACATCCTACAATGAGCAGTTCTTC. Full variable domain (outside the CDR3, taken from reference TRBV19 and TRBJ2-1): DGGITQSPKYLFRKEGQNVTLSCEQNLNHDAMYWYRQDPGQGLRLIYYSQIVNDFQKGDIAEGYSVSREKKESFPLTVTSAQKNPTAFYLCASSVGTSYNEQFFGPGTRLTVL.

This chain joins TRBV7-9 and TRBJ2-5, with D possibly TRBD2 on 5 matching bases. The V end lost 5 bases, the J end lost 1 base, and 11 bases lay between the germline ends. In germline, CDR1 is SEHNR, CDR2 FQNEAQ (reference sequence). The CDR3 runs 14 residues. The CDR3 loop is CASSALASQETQYF. Here the CDR3 DNA reads TGTGCCAGCAGCGCCCTAGCATCCCAAGAGACCCAGTACTTC.

The J gene is TRBJ2-3, the V gene TRBV7-9; D not certain. The CDR3 runs to 14 residues. Per germline, CDR1 SEHNR and CDR2 FQNEAQ (reference sequence). V was trimmed by 5 bases and J by 0 bases, leaving 9 bases between them. The CDR3 DNA is TGTGCCAGCAGCCGGTCGCGAAGCACAGATACGCAGTATTTT. Its protein product is CASSRSRSTDTQYF.

The V call is TRBV19, the J call TRBJ2-5, with 11 bases identical to TRBD2. This CDR3 is 16 amino acids long. The germline V gene encodes CDR1 LNHDA and CDR2 SQIVND (reference sequence). The junction had 5 bases not matched to a gene; V was cut back by 5 bases and J by 0 bases. CDR3 sequence: CASSGSSGRYQETQYF. DNA of the CDR3: TGTGCCAGTAGTGGGTCTAGCGGGAGGTACCAAGAGACCCAGTACTTC.

There are a few counts of this clone. The chain carries TRBV7-8 and TRBJ2-1; perhaps TRBD1 as D (5 bases). Germline lookup yields CDR1 SGHVS and CDR2 FQNEAQ. This CDR3 has 15 amino acids. The V gene lost 5 bases and the J gene lost 7 bases, with 18 bases spanning the gap. CDR3 coding DNA: TGTGCCAGCAGCGTACTAATGGGGCTTTATAATGAGCAGTTCTTC. This codes for CASSVLMGLYNEQFF.

This clone was seen only a few times. The V gene is TRBV14, the J gene TRBJ2-6, with a tentative D call TRBD1 (6 bases). V gave up 0 bases and J gave up 0 bases, with 9 bases separating them. The CDR3 loop spans 17 amino acids. Germline CDR1 is SGHDN and CDR2 is FVKESK. CDR3 sequence reads: CASSQDRGVSGANVLTF. CDR3 DNA sequence: TGTGCCAGCAGCCAAGACAGGGGAGTCTCTGGGGCCAACGTCCTGACTTTC.

The chain is built from TRBV6-6 and TRBJ1-5, with 10 bases aligning to TRBD1. The CDR3 is made up of 16 amino acids. V lost 6 bases, J lost 4 bases, and 9 bases stayed unmatched. CDR1 MNHNY and CDR2 SVGAGI come from the germline V gene (reference sequence). CDR3 coding DNA: TGTGCCAGCAGAAGTGCGACAGGGGGCGGTAATCAGCCCCAGCATTTT. Translating gives CASRSATGGGNQPQHF.

The chain uses TRBV18 and TRBJ2-7, with D tentatively TRBD2 (6 bases). CDR1 and CDR2 from the germline V gene are KGHSH and LQKENI. Deletions cut 3 bases from V and 5 bases from J, with 17 bases between. The length of the CDR3 is 15 residues. The CDR3 spells CASSPNTRGNDEQYF. The CDR3 nucleotides are TGTGCCAGCTCACCGAATACCCGCGGGAACGACGAGCAGTACTTC. The variable domain in full, with the rest retrieved from reference TRBV18 and TRBJ2-7, is NAGVMQNPRHLVRRRGQEARLRCSPMKGHSHVYWYRQLPEEGLKFMVYLQKENIIDESGMPKERFSAEFPKEGPSILRIQQVVRGDSAAYFCASSPNTRGNDEQYFGPGTRLTVT.

This clone was seen a handful of times. The chain joins TRBV5-6 to TRBJ1-2; D gene unclear. V was shortened by 4 bases and J by 6 bases, with 19 bases between the two germline ends. The CDR3 covers 15 residues. Germline CDR1 and CDR2: SGHDT and YYEEEE. CDR3 in DNA: TGTGCCAGCAGCCAACCTGGGCTCCGGAGGGATGGCTACACCTTC. It specifies CASSQPGLRRDGYTF.

This clone was found a few times. In nucleotides, the CDR3 is TGTGCCAGCAGCTTTAAAGCGGGAAGGGGGCAGTATTTT. Its translation is CASSFKAGRGQYF. The chain has TRBV9 and TRBJ2-3; TRBD2 matches 7 bases. The germline CDR1 and CDR2 sequences are SGDLS and YYNGEE. The CDR3 runs to 13 residues. Trimming cost V 4 bases and J 11 bases; bases outside gene matches: 10.

About this clone itself: Mismatch with germline at one junction end may stem from a read error. CDR3 in DNA: TGTGCCAGCAGCCAAGCGCCCGGCGACAGCCCCAGACCAGAATGGGGTCGATTTTCCTTC. Translation: CASSQAPGDSPRPEWGRFSF. This chain links TRBV4-2 with TRBJ2-7; maybe TRBD1 (5 bases). The germline V gene encodes CDR1 LGHNA and CDR2 YNFKEQ. This CDR3 is 20 amino acids long.

This clone was observed a few times. CDR3 region: CASSLVEKETQYF. In nucleotides, the CDR3 is TGTGCCAGCAGCTTAGTCGAGAAGGAGACCCAGTACTTC. The chain has TRBV7-2 and TRBJ2-5; D not resolved. V gave up 1 base and J gave up 5 bases, with 8 bases separating them. This CDR3 region has 13 residues. CDR1 is SGHTA, CDR2 FQGNSA, per germline.

The rearrangement uses TRBV27 and TRBJ2-3; D ambiguous. Trimming removed 3 bases from V and 7 bases from J, with 5 bases in between. Germline V gene sequence: CDR1 MNHEY, CDR2 SMNVEV (reference sequence). This CDR3 has 11 residues. CDR3 DNA sequence: TGTGCCAGCAGTTTCCTAAATACGCAGTATTTT. Its translation is CASSFLNTQYF.

This clone has a handful of counts. The rearrangement links TRBV19 to TRBJ2-7, with 8 bases lining up with TRBD1. Trimming removed 3 bases from V and 6 bases from J; junction bases left unmatched: 10. The CDR3 totals 15 residues. Germline V gene sequence: CDR1 LNHDA, CDR2 SQIVND (reference sequence). The CDR3 here is CASSMPGGRKGEQYF. The CDR3 DNA reads TGTGCCAGTAGTATGCCAGGGGGCAGGAAGGGCGAGCAGTACTTC.

This clone was detected once. The chain carries TRBV19 and TRBJ2-4; 7 positions match TRBD2. This CDR3 is 13 amino acids long. V dropped 8 bases and J dropped 2; count of bases not matched to a gene: 3. In germline, CDR1 is LNHDA, CDR2 SQIVND (reference sequence). CDR3 residues: CASGGDPKNIQYF. Here the CDR3 DNA reads TGTGCCAGTGGGGGGGACCCCAAAAACATTCAGTACTTC.

This clone turned up a few times. The V call is TRBV6-5, the J call TRBJ2-7, with TRBD1 identical over 7 bases. Germline CDR1 and CDR2: MNHEY and SVGAGI. Germline trimming cut 6 bases from V and 2 bases from J; bases unmatched to any gene: 4. The length of the CDR3 is 13 residues. The CDR3 spells CASSRDSTYEQYF. Here the CDR3 DNA reads TGTGCCAGCAGCCGGGACAGTACCTACGAGCAGTACTTC.